This T cell receptor (beta chain) was sequenced during a study of metastatic and nonmetastatic thyroid tumors (dated by TCRdb to about 2020). For the wider study: Repertoires were compared across peripheral blood and tumor or nodule tissue samples from malignant and benign thyroid patients. What the study reported, not specific to this receptor: TCR beta diversity was reported as significantly higher in malignant tumors than in benign nodules, in both blood and tumor samples.

CDR1 and CDR2 are read off the germline V gene as MNHNS and SASEGT. Measured from the cysteine to the phenylalanine, the CDR3 is 14 residues long. Just CDR3 DNA is preserved here, 42 bases in frame from base 1. None of the patients had been given any treatment before thyroid surgery. Using T-cell receptor beta sequencing, the researchers looked back retrospectively at clinical samples from patients, gathered between about 2011 and 2018. Comments on this clone: Its antigen is still unknown. The junction departs from germline at one end; a sequencing error may be responsible.

Library preparation employed PCR. These reads were obtained on an Illumina HiSeq 4000. High-throughput sequencing was used to profile the TCR beta-chain CDR3 region of every patient. As for the authors' bioinformatics: CDR3 differences across clinicopathological groups were used to build a classifier for discriminating distant-metastatic papillary thyroid cancer patients. Repertoire diversity was assessed with the Shannon index, and tumor-blood repertoire similarity with the Morisita-Horn index. TCRdb's own reprocessing of the public reads used fastp at Q25 and MiXCR and kept productive beta chains. What appears here as the V and J calls and clone size reflects TCRdb's work, not the paper's. The sample records about 60,000 clones, around 15% of which are singletons. The ten top clones hold roughly a tenth of the sample.

The sequencing sample was made of blood. The receptor was derived from a male donor with papillary thyroid cancer or a benign thyroid nodule (not recorded which). Some clones in this sample may be carry-over from other donors' samples. The V and J genes are TRBV6-1 and TRBJ2-2; the D call is possibly TRBD1 or TRBD2, each sharing 5 bases. The CDR3 reads CASSIYRNTGELFF. The base sequence is TGTGCCAGCAGCATCTACAGGAACACCGGGGAGCTTTTTTTT.